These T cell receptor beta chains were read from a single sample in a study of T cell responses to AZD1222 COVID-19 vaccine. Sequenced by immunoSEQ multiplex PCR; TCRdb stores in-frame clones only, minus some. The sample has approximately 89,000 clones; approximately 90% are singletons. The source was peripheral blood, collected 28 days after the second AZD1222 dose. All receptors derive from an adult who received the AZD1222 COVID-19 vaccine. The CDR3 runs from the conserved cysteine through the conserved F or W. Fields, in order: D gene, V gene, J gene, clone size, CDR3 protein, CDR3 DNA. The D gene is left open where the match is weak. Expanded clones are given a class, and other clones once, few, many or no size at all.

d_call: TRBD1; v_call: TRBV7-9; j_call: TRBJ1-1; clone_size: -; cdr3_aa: CASRPSGGRMNTEAFF; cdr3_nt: TGTGCCAGCAGGCCATCAGGGGGGCGGATGAACACTGAAGCTTTCTTT
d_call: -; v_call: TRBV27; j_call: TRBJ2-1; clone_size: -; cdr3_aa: CASSFPRGELFF; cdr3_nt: TGTGCCAGCAGTTTTCCCAGGGGGGAGCTGTTCTTC
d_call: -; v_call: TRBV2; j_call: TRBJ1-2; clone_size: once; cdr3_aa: CASSEFLTEDYGYTF; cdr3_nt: TGTGCCAGCAGTGAATTCCTGACGGAGGACTATGGCTACACCTTC
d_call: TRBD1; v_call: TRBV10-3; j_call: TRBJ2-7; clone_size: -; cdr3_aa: CAISEPTGAGEQYF; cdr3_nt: TGTGCCATCAGTGAGCCTACAGGGGCCGGCGAGCAGTACTTC
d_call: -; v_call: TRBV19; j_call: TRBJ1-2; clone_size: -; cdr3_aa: CASTRLGGKNYGYTF; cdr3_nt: TGTGCCAGTACCCGATTGGGGGGTAAGAACTATGGCTACACCTTC
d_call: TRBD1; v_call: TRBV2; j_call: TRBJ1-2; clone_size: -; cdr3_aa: CASSPQGASMAHTF; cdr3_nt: TGTGCCAGCAGCCCGCAGGGGGCCTCTATGGCGCACACCTTC
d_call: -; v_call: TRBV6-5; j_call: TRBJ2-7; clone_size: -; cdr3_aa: CASRAGQDYEQYF; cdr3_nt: TGTGCCAGCAGAGCTGGACAAGACTACGAGCAGTACTTC
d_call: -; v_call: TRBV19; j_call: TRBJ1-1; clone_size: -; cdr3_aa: CASSPNLFTEAFF; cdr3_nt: TGTGCCAGTAGTCCCAATCTATTCACTGAAGCTTTCTTT
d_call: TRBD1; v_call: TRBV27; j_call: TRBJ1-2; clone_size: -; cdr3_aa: CASSLWGQPYGYTF; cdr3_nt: TGTGCCAGCAGTTTATGGGGACAGCCTTATGGCTACACCTTC
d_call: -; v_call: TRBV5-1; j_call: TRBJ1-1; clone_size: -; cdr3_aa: CASSLATDMNTEAFF; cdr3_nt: TGCGCCAGCAGCTTGGCCACAGACATGAACACTGAAGCTTTCTTT
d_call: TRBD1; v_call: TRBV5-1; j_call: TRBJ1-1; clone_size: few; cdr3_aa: CASSPDRVRAFF; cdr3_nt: TGCGCCAGCAGCCCAGACAGGGTGCGGGCTTTCTTT
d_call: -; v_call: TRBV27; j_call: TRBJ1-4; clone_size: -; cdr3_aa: CASRHEAGVNEKLFF; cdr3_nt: TGTGCCAGCAGGCACGAAGCGGGCGTAAACGAAAAACTGTTTTTT
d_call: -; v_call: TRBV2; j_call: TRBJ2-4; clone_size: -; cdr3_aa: CASKTGIAKNIQYF; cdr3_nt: TGTGCCAGCAAAACAGGGATAGCCAAAAACATTCAGTACTTC